Here is one TCR beta chain with its context. Participants were aged roughly 18 to 100 years from around 24 US areas. Participants' reported clinical history set cohort assignment. The data derive from a study of blood T cell repertoires in COVID-19. On the study more broadly: Whether acute or convalescent, the COVID-19 samples came from the United States, Italy and Spain. T cells, B-cell-depleted T cells, or PBMCs supplied cDNA or gDNA.

The CDR3 has 16 amino acids. The germline V gene has CDR1 MNHEY and CDR2 SMNVEV (reference sequence). The V end was cut by 6 bases, the J end by 2 bases, with 14 bases between. Only in-frame clones appear in the TCRdb table, and some are missing; sequencing was by immunoSEQ multiplex PCR. The sample has about 310,000 clones; 70% to 90% are singletons. Sample: PBMCs or T cells enriched from blood (not recorded which). The chain is built from TRBV27 and TRBJ2-6; tentative D call: TRBD2 (6 bases). The source of this sequence is a man aged 25 to 40 who had recovered from COVID-19. The CDR3 coding sequence is TGTGCCAGCAGCATAGTTACGGGGGCTGGGGCCAACGTCCTGACTTTC. Protein sequence: CASSIVTGAGANVLTF.